This is a list of T cell receptor beta chains from one sample in a study of identical twins. TCRdb itself ran the 5' RACE reads through MiXCR, one entry per CDR3 protein. The sample consists of hundreds of thousands of distinct CDR3 sequences, about 20% of them appearing once. The sample also formed part of further work on T cells expressing NK-cell markers.

Sequenced sample: PBMCs. These receptors were collected from a woman in her late teens or twenties in good health. Both conserved end residues are part of each CDR3. Fields, in order: CDR3 protein, CDR3 DNA, clone size, V gene, D gene, J gene. A D gene is named only where the DNA matches it firmly. Rows may omit the clone size; those that give it use once, few, many or a size class.

cdr3_aa: CATRRERVAYNEQFF
cdr3_nt: TGTGCCACAAGAAGGGAGCGGGTGGCCTACAATGAGCAGTTCTTC
clone_size: -
v_call: TRBV15
d_call: -
j_call: TRBJ2-1

cdr3_aa: CASSLVRPDTEAFF
cdr3_nt: TGCGCCAGCAGCTTGGTGCGGCCGGACACTGAAGCTTTCTTT
clone_size: few
v_call: TRBV5-1
d_call: -
j_call: TRBJ1-1

cdr3_aa: CASSLSDTQYF
cdr3_nt: TGTGCCAGCAGCTTATCAGATACGCAGTATTTT
clone_size: many
v_call: TRBV12-3/TRBV12-4
d_call: -
j_call: TRBJ2-3

cdr3_aa: CASSSMTGGAGPNEKLFF
cdr3_nt: TGTGCCAGCAGCTCTATGACAGGGGGCGCGGGGCCTAATGAAAAACTGTTTTTT
clone_size: -
v_call: TRBV5-5
d_call: TRBD1
j_call: TRBJ1-4

cdr3_aa: CASTRETRHEQYF
cdr3_nt: TGTGCCTCTACCCGGGAGACAAGGCACGAGCAGTACTTC
clone_size: -
v_call: TRBV12-3/TRBV12-4
d_call: -
j_call: TRBJ2-7

cdr3_aa: CASSCELAGAPGEQYF
cdr3_nt: TGTGCCAGCAGCTGCGAACTAGCGGGGGCCCCGGGCGAGCAGTACTTC
clone_size: few
v_call: TRBV12-1
d_call: -
j_call: TRBJ2-7

cdr3_aa: CASSYMDTEAFF
cdr3_nt: TGTGCCAGCAGCTACATGGACACTGAAGCTTTCTTT
clone_size: -
v_call: TRBV7-9
d_call: -
j_call: TRBJ1-1

cdr3_aa: CASKSGGNTGELFF
cdr3_nt: TGCGCCAGCAAGAGCGGGGGGAACACCGGGGAGCTGTTTTTT
clone_size: -
v_call: TRBV5-1
d_call: TRBD2
j_call: TRBJ2-2

cdr3_aa: CAISVAGGIEQYF
cdr3_nt: TGTGCCATCAGTGTAGCGGGGGGAATCGAGCAGTACTTC
clone_size: few
v_call: TRBV10-3
d_call: TRBD2
j_call: TRBJ2-7

cdr3_aa: CASSLHGRGDSPLHF
cdr3_nt: TGTGCCAGCAGTTTACATGGGCGGGGTGATTCACCCCTCCACTTT
clone_size: few
v_call: TRBV12-3/TRBV12-4
d_call: -
j_call: TRBJ1-6

cdr3_aa: CASSQAYYGEAFF
cdr3_nt: TGTGCCAGCAGCCAAGCATACTACGGTGAAGCTTTCTTT
clone_size: few
v_call: TRBV14
d_call: -
j_call: TRBJ1-1

cdr3_aa: CASSLRGLGYTF
cdr3_nt: TGTGCCAGCAGCCTCAGGGGGCTTGGCTACACCTTC
clone_size: many
v_call: TRBV12-3/TRBV12-4
d_call: TRBD1
j_call: TRBJ1-2

cdr3_aa: CSVEGLHNEQFF
cdr3_nt: TGCAGCGTTGAAGGACTCCACAATGAGCAGTTCTTC
clone_size: many
v_call: TRBV29-1
d_call: -
j_call: TRBJ2-1

cdr3_aa: CASGPGTSGRAGEQFF
cdr3_nt: TGTGCTAGTGGTCCGGGGACTAGCGGGAGGGCAGGCGAGCAGTTCTTC
clone_size: few
v_call: TRBV12-5
d_call: TRBD2
j_call: TRBJ2-1

cdr3_aa: CSRLALAGKETQYF
cdr3_nt: TGCAGCCGCCTGGCCCTAGCGGGGAAGGAGACCCAGTACTTC
clone_size: few
v_call: TRBV20-1
d_call: TRBD2
j_call: TRBJ2-5

cdr3_aa: CATSRERGARETQYF
cdr3_nt: TGTGCCACCAGCAGAGAGCGGGGGGCCCGAGAGACCCAGTACTTC
clone_size: -
v_call: TRBV15
d_call: TRBD2
j_call: TRBJ2-5

cdr3_aa: CAWSAGRGTEAFF
cdr3_nt: TGTGCCTGGAGTGCGGGGAGAGGCACTGAAGCTTTCTTT
clone_size: few
v_call: TRBV30
d_call: -
j_call: TRBJ1-1

cdr3_aa: CASTHGTAGSTGELFF
cdr3_nt: TGTGCCAGCACCCACGGGACAGCCGGGAGCACCGGGGAGCTGTTTTTT
clone_size: -
v_call: TRBV6-1
d_call: -
j_call: TRBJ2-2

cdr3_aa: CASSFNTDNEQFF
cdr3_nt: TGTGCCAGCAGTTTTAATACAGACAATGAGCAGTTCTTC
clone_size: -
v_call: TRBV27
d_call: -
j_call: TRBJ2-1

cdr3_aa: CASSFQGTGYEQYF
cdr3_nt: TGTGCCAGCAGTTTCCAGGGAACGGGCTACGAGCAGTACTTC
clone_size: -
v_call: TRBV12-3/TRBV12-4
d_call: -
j_call: TRBJ2-7

cdr3_aa: CASTYRGGTEAFF
cdr3_nt: TGCGCCAGCACCTACCGAGGGGGCACTGAAGCTTTCTTT
clone_size: -
v_call: TRBV5-1
d_call: -
j_call: TRBJ1-1